These 12 T cell receptor beta chains share one sample of origin, sequenced in a study of T cell responses to AZD1222 COVID-19 vaccine. Clones were read by immunoSEQ multiplex PCR, and TCRdb kept only the in-frame ones, dropping some. Here the sample spans roughly 150,000 clones, almost 90% being singletons. The specimen was peripheral blood, collected on day 0 of AZD1222 vaccination. All receptors derive from an adult in good health.

This clone was observed once. This rearrangement joins TRBV9 to TRBJ2-5; no clear D. The CDR3 runs 14 residues. The ends were cut back, 0 bases at V and 3 bases at J, with 9 bases in the middle. Germline V gene lookup returns CDR1 SGDLS and CDR2 YYNGEE. The CDR3 region has the DNA TGTGCCAGCAGCGTAGGTGAAGGAGAAGAGACCCAGTACTTC. This sequence encodes CASSVGEGEETQYF.

This sequence joins TRBV6-4 and TRBJ2-7; weak D call: TRBD2 (6 bases). This CDR3 is built from 15 residues. Germline CDR1 reads MRHNA; CDR2 reads SNTAGT. V lost 5 bases to trimming and J lost 0 bases, with 14 bases between them. The CDR3 reads CASSFQAGTSYEQYF. The CDR3 DNA follows: TGTGCCAGCAGTTTTCAAGCGGGCACCTCCTACGAGCAGTACTTC.

The chain carries TRBV7-2 and TRBJ1-5, with unresolved D. This CDR3 has 15 amino acids. Germline V CDR1 and CDR2: SGHTA, FQGNSA. Trimming shortened V by 1 base and J by 0 bases, and 7 bases separated the two germline ends. In DNA form, the CDR3 reads TGTGCCAGCAGCTTAGACCCCGTTAGCAATCAGCCCCAGCATTTT. This codes for CASSLDPVSNQPQHF.

The V gene is TRBV7-9, the J gene TRBJ1-1; D uncertain. This CDR3 is built from 14 residues. Germline V gene lookup returns CDR1 SEHNR and CDR2 FQNEAQ (reference sequence). V lost 1 base and J 4 bases, leaving 10 bases between the germline ends. The CDR3 nucleotides are TGTGCCAGCAGCTTAGGGGCAAGCGGCACTGAAGCTTTCTTT. As protein: CASSLGASGTEAFF.

The chain links TRBV5-1 to TRBJ1-4, with a possible D match to TRBD1 (6 bases). Deletions cut 5 bases from V and 5 bases from J, with 7 bases between. This CDR3 has 12 residues. Germline V lookup: CDR1 SGHRS, CDR2 YFSETQ. The CDR3 DNA is TGCGCCAGCAGTACAGGGAATGAAAAACTGTTTTTT. It is translated as CASSTGNEKLFF.

This sequence joins TRBV11-2 and TRBJ2-1; 8 positions match TRBD2. The CDR3 contains 16 residues. Germline-derived CDR1 and CDR2 are SGHAT and FQNNGV. The V gene end was trimmed by 5 bases and the J gene end by 8 bases; junction bases not matched to a gene: 14. The CDR3 is CASSPRGAGAGDEQFF. The CDR3 DNA follows: TGTGCCAGCAGCCCCCGGGGAGCGGGAGCTGGCGATGAGCAGTTCTTC.

The V and J genes are TRBV5-3 and TRBJ2-7; a possible D gene is TRBD2 (6 bases). TRBV5-3 is an ORF for which the function is uncertain. V was clipped by 4 bases and J by 3 bases, with 17 bases between them. The CDR3 sequence is 15 residues long. CDR3 residues: CARSTRGSLCYEQYF. CDR3 in DNA: TGTGCCAGAAGCACCCGGGGGAGTCTTTGCTACGAGCAGTACTTC.

The chain joins TRBV15 to TRBJ2-2; TRBD2 matches at 7 bases. The CDR3 covers 15 residues. The germline CDR1 and CDR2 sequences are LNHNV and YYDKDF (reference sequence). V gave up 6 bases and J gave up 4 bases; unmatched junction bases: 8. CDR3 loop: CATSRGGDVTGELFF. Written as DNA, the CDR3 is TGTGCCACCAGTCGGGGAGGGGACGTCACCGGGGAGCTGTTTTTT.

The chain joins TRBV10-3 to TRBJ2-2, with D possibly being TRBD2 (6 bases). V dropped 4 bases and J dropped 7 bases, with 16 bases sitting between them. Germline loops: CDR1 ENHRY, CDR2 SYGVKD. The CDR3 sequence is 15 residues long. CDR3 region: CAISVTGVWNGELFF. The CDR3, as DNA: TGTGCCATCAGTGTTACGGGGGTATGGAACGGGGAGCTGTTTTTT.

This sequence joins TRBV6-1 and TRBJ1-2, with D perhaps TRBD1 (6 bases). Germline V gene sequence: CDR1 MNHNS, CDR2 SASEGT. Trimming removed 1 base at V and 3 bases at J, with 12 bases between. The CDR3 is 15 amino acids. The CDR3 sequence is CASSEGAGADYGYTF. DNA of the CDR3: TGTGCCAGCAGTGAAGGGGCAGGGGCTGACTATGGCTACACCTTC.

The V and J genes are TRBV28 and TRBJ1-5; D ambiguous. With 6 bases removed from V and 4 bases from J, the gap between germline ends came to 13 bases. The germline CDR1 and CDR2 sequences are MDHEN and SYDVKM. The CDR3 loop spans 14 amino acids. The CDR3 nucleotides are TGTGCCAGCAGCCATCCCGACCAGAATCAGCCCCAGCATTTT. Translating it yields CASSHPDQNQPQHF.

The chain has TRBV3-1 (or the pseudogene TRBV3-2) and TRBJ2-1; 7 nucleotides match TRBD2. The CDR3 spans 15 residues. Germline CDR1 LGHDT, CDR2 YNNKEL (reference sequence). The V and J ends lost 5 bases and 9 bases, in that order; junction bases with no gene match: 13. The CDR3 DNA reads as TGTGCCAGCAGCTCCGGGACTACATCATCCGGTGAGCAGTTCTTC. It specifies CASSSGTTSSGEQFF.